What follows are 23 T cell receptor beta chains derived from one specimen sequenced in a study of CD8 T cells in ankylosing spondylitis. For these TCRs, the target antigens are not known. Each CDR3 protein is one row after TCRdb ran MiXCR on the 5' RACE reads. The sample lists tens of thousands of distinct CDR3 sequences, just under 9% occurring once. Study-level points and caveats: Characteristic of ankylosing spondylitis blood, it appeared, was a TCR beta motif comprising several highly homologous variants.

The sequencing sample was made of blood, either unsorted or a sorted T cell fraction (not recorded which). The receptor set was obtained from a male donor with ankylosing spondylitis.

This clonotype was seen only a few times. The gene calls are TRBV19 and TRBJ2-1; D not certain. V lost 1 base and J 9 bases, leaving 10 bases between the germline ends. Germline loops: CDR1 LNHDA, CDR2 SQIVND (reference sequence). This CDR3 comprises 13 residues. The chain's CDR3 is CASSIVPGSEQFF. The CDR3 DNA is TGTGCCAGTAGTATAGTACCCGGCTCTGAGCAGTTCTTC.

This sequence joins TRBV6-1 and TRBJ2-1, with D maybe TRBD1 (5 bases). CDR1 is MNHNS and CDR2 is SASEGT in the germline V gene. V lost 7 bases, J lost 1 base, and 8 bases lay in between. The CDR3 is 13 amino acids. The chain's CDR3 is CASKKGSYNEQFF. In DNA, the CDR3 is TGTGCCAGCAAGAAGGGGTCCTACAATGAGCAGTTCTTC.

This clonotype occurred many times. J is TRBJ1-1 and V is TRBV5-6; 7 bases are shared with TRBD1. CDR3 length: 14 amino acids. Germline V gene lookup returns CDR1 SGHDT and CDR2 YYEEEE. Losses at the gene ends were 4 bases for V and 4 bases for J; bases not matched to a gene: 7. The CDR3 DNA reads TGTGCCAGCAGCCTGCCGACAGGGAGCACTGAAGCTTTCTTT. Amino acid sequence: CASSLPTGSTEAFF.

The chain links TRBV18 to TRBJ2-7; no definite D call. Germline loops: CDR1 KGHSH, CDR2 LQKENI. V was shortened by 6 bases and J by 4 bases, with 10 bases between the two germline ends. The CDR3 covers 12 residues. CDR3 loop: CASSPRLYEQYV. The CDR3 DNA reads TGTGCCAGCTCCCCAAGGTTATACGAGCAGTACGTC.

This clonotype is medium-sized (0.01 to 0.1%) within its sample. The chain recombines TRBV4-1 with TRBJ2-1; D assignment may be TRBD1 or TRBD2 (5 bases each). V lost 4 bases and J lost 0, with 16 bases in between. Per germline, CDR1 MGHRA and CDR2 YSYEKL. CDR3 length: 17 residues. This CDR3 reads CASSPRGASSSYNEQFF. The DNA for the CDR3 is TGCGCCAGCAGCCCCCGAGGGGCTTCCAGCTCCTACAATGAGCAGTTCTTC.

This clonotype came up a few times. The chain carries TRBV30 and TRBJ2-1; D is possibly TRBD1 (5 bases). The CDR3 extends over 13 amino acids. Germline V gene data show CDR1 as GTSNPN and CDR2 as SVGIG (reference sequence). V was cut by 4 bases and J by 7 bases, with 14 bases left in between. The CDR3 here is CAWNSDTPNEQFF. The CDR3 DNA is TGTGCCTGGAATTCGGACACTCCGAATGAGCAGTTCTTC.

This clonotype has a handful of counts. The gene calls are TRBV27 and TRBJ2-3, with 7 bases lining up with TRBD2. Germline-derived CDR1 and CDR2 are MNHEY and SMNVEV (reference sequence). V lost 3 bases, J lost 2 bases, and 5 bases stayed unmatched. The CDR3 consists of 15 residues. The CDR3 DNA reads as TGTGCCAGCAGTTTCGTTGCGGGGGTCACAGATACGCAGTATTTT. Translated, it gives CASSFVAGVTDTQYF.

The chain joins TRBV7-6 to TRBJ2-5; either TRBD1 or TRBD2 may fit D (7 bases each). Deletions cut 5 bases from V and 4 bases from J, with 23 bases between. This CDR3 contains 17 residues. The germline CDR1 and CDR2 sequences are SGHVS and FNYEAQ. The CDR3 DNA sequence: TGTGCCAGCAGCCTAGTGACGCAGGGGGGGCTGAGAGAGACCCAGTACTTC. Its protein is CASSLVTQGGLRETQYF.

This clonotype has a handful of counts. V and J are TRBV7-9 and TRBJ2-3; perhaps D is TRBD1 or TRBD2 (5 bases each). V was pared by 10 bases and J by 2 bases, with 16 bases between. The germline V gene has CDR1 SEHNR and CDR2 FQNEAQ (reference sequence). There are 14 residues in the CDR3. The CDR3 coding sequence is TGTGCCACAGGGTGGGACGGGCTCACAGATACGCAGTATTTT. The encoded protein is CATGWDGLTDTQYF.

V is TRBV7-9 and J is TRBJ1-1, with 8 bases aligning to TRBD1. This CDR3 is built from 16 residues. The germline V gene encodes CDR1 SEHNR and CDR2 FQNEAQ (reference sequence). After removal of 2 bases from V and 2 bases from J, the junction contained 7 bases not matched to a gene. CDR3 in DNA: TGTGCCAGCAGCTTAAAGGGGACAGGAACTAACACTGAAGCTTTCTTT. This translates into CASSLKGTGTNTEAFF.

This clonotype was seen a handful of times. The chain is built from TRBV4-1 and TRBJ2-3; tentatively, D is TRBD1 or TRBD2 (5 bases each). Trimming removed 4 bases at V and 3 bases at J, with 20 bases between. Per the germline V gene, CDR1 is MGHRA and CDR2 is YSYEKL. The CDR3 sequence is 17 residues long. CDR3 loop: CASSPYPPGTGTDTQYF. The CDR3 DNA reads as TGCGCCAGCAGCCCCTACCCCCCGGGGACGGGAACAGATACGCAGTATTTT.

Regarding this clonotype: A single base separates this from a much larger clone, so it may be a read error. This rearrangement joins TRBV27 to TRBJ2-1; D uncertain. From germline, CDR1 is MNHEY and CDR2 SMNVEV (reference sequence). V was clipped by 8 bases and J by 8 bases, with 10 bases between them. The CDR3 is made up of 11 amino acids. The CDR3 region has the DNA TGTGCCAGCGCCCTTTGGGATGAGCAGTTCTTC. Protein: CASALWDEQFF.

The chain couples TRBV15 to TRBJ2-1; 10 bases align to TRBD1. Germline V gene sequence: CDR1 LNHNV, CDR2 YYDKDF (reference sequence). Unmatched junction bases numbered 8, after V lost 0 bases and J lost 12 bases. The CDR3 has 15 residues. The chain's CDR3 is CATSRDRGTGASQFF. For the CDR3, the DNA is TGTGCCACCAGCAGAGATCGCGGGACAGGGGCGTCGCAGTTCTTC.

Here the CDR3 reads CARSPGILNTGELFF. In DNA form, the CDR3 reads TGTGCCAGGAGCCCCGGGATTCTAAACACCGGGGAGCTGTTTTTT. V is TRBV5-6 and J is TRBJ2-2, with TRBD2 as a possible D gene (5 bases). Trimming cost V 8 bases and J 2 bases, with 16 bases left between them. The CDR3 is 15 amino acids. Germline lookup yields CDR1 SGHDT and CDR2 YYEEEE. The full variable domain, in which reference TRBV5-6 and TRBJ2-2 provide the parts outside the CDR3, is DAGVTQSPTHLIKTRGQQVTLRCSPKSGHDTVSWYQQALGQGPQFIFQYYEEEERQRGNFPDRFSGHQFPNYSSELNVNALLLGDSALYLCARSPGILNTGELFFGEGSRLTVL.

The chain is built from TRBV30 and TRBJ1-4; D is undetermined. Germline-derived CDR1 and CDR2 are GTSNPN and SVGIG (reference sequence). This CDR3 spans 14 amino acids. Trimming took 0 bases from V and 4 from J, leaving 9 bases between them. CDR3 sequence reads: CAWSVREINEKLFF. The DNA for the CDR3 is TGTGCCTGGAGTGTAAGAGAGATTAATGAAAAACTGTTTTTT.

The chain uses TRBV9 and TRBJ2-1; a weak D match, TRBD1 (5 bases). Germline V gene lookup returns CDR1 SGDLS and CDR2 YYNGEE. The CDR3 extends over 13 amino acids. Trimming left V 5 bases short and J 6 bases short, with 12 bases between. The CDR3 region is CASRPSQGNEQFF. The CDR3 DNA reads TGTGCCAGCAGGCCGAGTCAGGGCAATGAGCAGTTCTTC.

This chain connects TRBV11-2 to TRBJ2-7; 11 bases are shared with TRBD2. This CDR3 region has 16 residues. V lost 0 bases and J lost 6; bases outside the gene matches: 7. The germline CDR1 and CDR2 sequences are SGHAT and FQNNGV. This CDR3 reads CASSLDPTSGSLEQYV. CDR3 bases: TGTGCCAGCAGCTTAGATCCCACTAGCGGGAGTCTCGAGCAGTACGTC.

This clonotype was seen many times. The chain carries TRBV7-8 and TRBJ2-5, with TRBD1 as a possible D gene (6 bases). The ends were cut back, 0 bases at V and 1 base at J, with 15 bases in the middle. The CDR3 is 17 residues long. Germline V gene sequence: CDR1 SGHVS, CDR2 FQNEAQ. In nucleotides, the CDR3 is TGTGCCAGCAGCTTAGCCTACATGACAGGATTCCAAGAGACCCAGTACTTC. Translation: CASSLAYMTGFQETQYF.

A word on this clonotype: It may be a read error: a sequence one base away is much more abundant. The chain couples TRBV4-2 to TRBJ1-3, with TRBD1 matching 8 bases. J was trimmed by 2 bases and V by 1 base; bases with no gene match: 1. The CDR3 is 15 residues long. The V gene's germline CDR1 is LGHNA and CDR2 YNFKEQ. CDR3 amino acids: CASSQGTGTGNTIYF. CDR3 bases: TGTGCCAGCAGCCAAGGGACAGGGACTGGAAACACCATATATTTT.

This chain uses TRBV24-1 with TRBJ1-5; a possible D gene is TRBD1 (6 bases). The CDR3 spans 14 residues. V was trimmed by 1 base and J by 4 bases, leaving 7 bases between them. Germline-derived CDR1 and CDR2 are KGHDR and SFDVKD. The CDR3 DNA is TGTGCCACCAGTGATTTTACAGGGAATCAGCCCCAGCATTTT. It encodes CATSDFTGNQPQHF.

This clonotype was recorded a few times. This chain connects TRBV2 to TRBJ1-2; 7 bases are shared with TRBD1. Trimming removed 10 bases from V and 7 bases from J; junction bases left unmatched: 3. The CDR3 covers 10 residues. Germline V gene sequence: CDR1 SNHLY, CDR2 FYNNEI. The CDR3 nucleotides are TGTGCCATACACAGGGGTGGCTACACCTTC. Translated: CAIHRGGYTF.

This clonotype showed up just a few times. CDR3: CASSLAIAPGTIYF. The DNA for the CDR3 is TGTGCCAGCAGCTTAGCGATCGCGCCGGGCACCATATATTTT. The V gene is TRBV7-8, the J gene TRBJ1-3; D is ambiguous. The V end lost 0 bases, the J end lost 9 bases, and 12 bases lay between the germline ends. The germline V gene has CDR1 SGHVS and CDR2 FQNEAQ. The CDR3 covers 14 residues. Based on the CDR3 plus reference TRBV7-8 and TRBJ1-3, the full variable domain is GAGVSQSPRYKVAKRGQDVALRCDPISGHVSLFWYQQALGQGPEFLTYFQNEAQLDKSGLPSDRFFAERPEGSVSTLKIQRTQQEDSAVYLCASSLAIAPGTIYFGEGSWLTVV.

This clonotype was recorded a few times. The chain employs TRBV12-3 or TRBV12-4 and TRBJ2-5; 10 bases are shared with TRBD1. The CDR3 loop spans 15 amino acids. V lost 6 bases and J lost 2; bases outside the gene matches: 6. This CDR3 is CASSPGTGDQETQYF. The CDR3 nucleotides are TGTGCCAGCAGCCCTGGGACAGGGGATCAAGAGACCCAGTACTTC.